The rows below give T cell receptor beta chains drawn from one sample of a study of PD-L1 blockade in urothelial cancer. TCRdb's copy holds only in-frame clones and misses some; the assay was immunoSEQ multiplex PCR. The data show around 50,000 clones, approximately 85% seen once. The sample consisted of PBMCs, taken around atezolizumab (anti-PD-L1) treatment. These receptors all come from a man aged 50 or older with urothelial cancer. The CDR3 runs from the conserved cysteine through the conserved F or W. D genes are given only for firm matches. Rows give clone size only sometimes, using once, few, many, or a class for an expanded clone.

d_call: TRBD1; v_call: TRBV27; cdr3_length: 14; clone_size: -; j_call: TRBJ2-7; cdr3_aa: CASSLWGQAYEQYF; cdr3_nt: TGTGCCAGCAGTTTATGGGGACAGGCCTACGAGCAGTACTTC
d_call: -; v_call: TRBV5-6; cdr3_length: 15; clone_size: -; j_call: TRBJ2-2; cdr3_aa: CASSLMGPNTGELFF; cdr3_nt: TGTGCCAGCAGCTTGATGGGGCCGAACACCGGGGAGCTGTTTTTT
d_call: -; v_call: TRBV9; cdr3_length: 15; clone_size: -; j_call: TRBJ2-1; cdr3_aa: CASSVSGSSYNEQFF; cdr3_nt: TGTGCCAGCAGCGTTAGCGGTAGCTCCTACAATGAGCAGTTCTTC
d_call: -; v_call: TRBV29-1; cdr3_length: 13; clone_size: -; j_call: TRBJ2-1; cdr3_aa: CSGGQSSYNEQFF; cdr3_nt: TGCAGCGGGGGACAAAGCTCCTACAATGAGCAGTTCTTC
d_call: TRBD2; v_call: TRBV12-5; cdr3_length: 15; clone_size: -; j_call: TRBJ2-7; cdr3_aa: CASGISGGLSYEQYF; cdr3_nt: TGTGCTAGTGGCATATCTGGGGGACTATCCTACGAGCAGTACTTC
d_call: TRBD2; v_call: TRBV4-3; cdr3_length: 15; clone_size: -; j_call: TRBJ2-1; cdr3_aa: CASSRTSGRGNEQFF; cdr3_nt: TGCGCCAGCAGTCGGACTAGCGGGAGAGGCAATGAGCAGTTCTTC
d_call: -; v_call: TRBV19; cdr3_length: 18; clone_size: -; j_call: TRBJ1-5; cdr3_aa: CASKGRPGLGPSNQPQHF; cdr3_nt: TGTGCCAGTAAGGGCCGCCCGGGATTAGGGCCTAGCAATCAGCCCCAGCATTTT
d_call: -; v_call: TRBV7-9; cdr3_length: 11; clone_size: -; j_call: TRBJ2-7; cdr3_aa: CASSSAGEQYF; cdr3_nt: TGTGCCAGCAGCTCCGCGGGGGAGCAGTACTTC
d_call: -; v_call: TRBV7-2; cdr3_length: 14; clone_size: -; j_call: TRBJ1-2; cdr3_aa: CASSPPGANYGYTF; cdr3_nt: TGTGCCAGCAGCCCACCCGGGGCTAACTATGGCTACACCTTC
d_call: -; v_call: TRBV5-1; cdr3_length: 13; clone_size: -; j_call: TRBJ1-2; cdr3_aa: CASRDSSNYGYTF; cdr3_nt: TGCGCCAGCCGAGACAGCTCTAACTATGGCTACACCTTC
d_call: -; v_call: TRBV2; cdr3_length: 12; clone_size: -; j_call: TRBJ2-1; cdr3_aa: CATGGYYNEQFF; cdr3_nt: TGTGCCACCGGTGGTTACTACAATGAGCAGTTCTTC
d_call: TRBD1; v_call: TRBV6-5; cdr3_length: 15; clone_size: -; j_call: TRBJ2-1; cdr3_aa: CASSRTGTAYNEQFF; cdr3_nt: TGTGCCAGCAGCCGAACCGGGACAGCCTACAATGAGCAGTTCTTC
d_call: TRBD1; v_call: TRBV5-1; cdr3_length: 16; clone_size: -; j_call: TRBJ2-3; cdr3_aa: CASTLLGQGHTDTQYF; cdr3_nt: TGCGCCAGCACCCTACTCGGACAGGGGCACACAGATACGCAGTATTTT
d_call: -; v_call: TRBV27; cdr3_length: 12; clone_size: -; j_call: TRBJ2-1; cdr3_aa: CASGQPGNEQFF; cdr3_nt: TGTGCCAGCGGACAGCCAGGGAATGAGCAGTTCTTC
d_call: -; v_call: TRBV19; cdr3_length: 15; clone_size: -; j_call: TRBJ1-1; cdr3_aa: CASTSPGHTNTEAFF; cdr3_nt: TGTGCCAGTACCTCACCGGGACATACGAACACTGAAGCTTTCTTT
d_call: -; v_call: TRBV12-5; cdr3_length: 14; clone_size: -; j_call: TRBJ2-3; cdr3_aa: CASQSSGGTDTQYF; cdr3_nt: TGTGCTAGCCAGAGCTCGGGGGGCACAGATACGCAGTATTTT
d_call: -; v_call: TRBV10-3; cdr3_length: 13; clone_size: -; j_call: TRBJ2-5; cdr3_aa: CAISDRRGETQYF; cdr3_nt: TGTGCCATCAGTGATAGAAGGGGGGAGACCCAGTACTTC
d_call: -; v_call: TRBV23-1; cdr3_length: 16; clone_size: -; j_call: TRBJ2-3; cdr3_aa: CASSQLTQASTDTQYF; cdr3_nt: TGCGCCAGCAGTCAATTGACGCAGGCTAGCACAGATACGCAGTATTTT
d_call: TRBD1; v_call: TRBV7-7; cdr3_length: 13; clone_size: -; j_call: TRBJ2-5; cdr3_aa: CASSSTGSETQYF; cdr3_nt: TGTGCTAGCAGCTCGACAGGGTCAGAGACCCAGTACTTC
d_call: TRBD1; v_call: TRBV19; cdr3_length: 16; clone_size: -; j_call: TRBJ1-5; cdr3_aa: CASSTTGGYSNQPQHF; cdr3_nt: TGTGCCAGTAGTACCACAGGGGGCTATAGCAATCAGCCCCAGCATTTT
d_call: TRBD2; v_call: TRBV6-1; cdr3_length: 15; clone_size: few; j_call: TRBJ2-3; cdr3_aa: CASSRLAGGDATQYF; cdr3_nt: TGTGCCAGCAGCCGACTAGCGGGGGGGGATGCTACGCAGTATTTT
d_call: TRBD2; v_call: TRBV5-4; cdr3_length: 12; clone_size: -; j_call: TRBJ2-3; cdr3_aa: CASSPRGYTQYF; cdr3_nt: TGTGCCAGCAGCCCGCGGGGGTATACGCAGTATTTT
d_call: TRBD1; v_call: TRBV7-8; cdr3_length: 16; clone_size: -; j_call: TRBJ2-4; cdr3_aa: CASSSYRLPGGDIQYF; cdr3_nt: TGTGCCAGCAGCTCCTACCGGTTACCAGGGGGCGACATTCAGTACTTC
d_call: -; v_call: TRBV28; cdr3_length: 16; clone_size: -; j_call: TRBJ2-3; cdr3_aa: CASSKDMLAPMDTQYF; cdr3_nt: TGTGCCAGCAGTAAGGACATGTTAGCCCCGATGGATACGCAGTATTTT
d_call: TRBD2; v_call: TRBV4-1; cdr3_length: 15; clone_size: -; j_call: TRBJ2-1; cdr3_aa: CASSQDTREGNEQFF; cdr3_nt: TGCGCCAGCAGCCAAGATACGCGGGAGGGCAATGAGCAGTTCTTC
d_call: -; v_call: TRBV10-3; cdr3_length: 14; clone_size: once; j_call: TRBJ1-1; cdr3_aa: CAISDSPGRHEAFF; cdr3_nt: TGTGCCATCAGTGATAGTCCAGGTCGGCACGAAGCTTTCTTT
d_call: TRBD2; v_call: TRBV19; cdr3_length: 14; clone_size: -; j_call: TRBJ2-3; cdr3_aa: CASTKRGGRDTQYF; cdr3_nt: TGTGCCAGTACGAAGCGGGGGGGCCGAGATACGCAGTATTTT
d_call: TRBD2; v_call: TRBV19; cdr3_length: 14; clone_size: -; j_call: TRBJ2-1; cdr3_aa: CASSPSGRGNEQFF; cdr3_nt: TGTGCCAGTAGTCCGAGCGGGAGAGGTAATGAGCAGTTCTTC
d_call: -; v_call: TRBV5-1; cdr3_length: 12; clone_size: -; j_call: TRBJ2-1; cdr3_aa: CASSMLANEQFF; cdr3_nt: TGCGCCAGCAGCATGCTAGCCAATGAGCAGTTCTTC
d_call: TRBD1; v_call: TRBV29-1; cdr3_length: 14; clone_size: -; j_call: TRBJ1-1; cdr3_aa: CSGGQGGKNTEAFF; cdr3_nt: TGCAGCGGGGGACAGGGCGGTAAGAACACTGAAGCTTTCTTT
d_call: TRBD1; v_call: TRBV11-2; cdr3_length: 16; clone_size: -; j_call: TRBJ1-5; cdr3_aa: CASSRGEGARNQPQHF; cdr3_nt: TGTGCCAGCAGCCGCGGAGAGGGGGCCCGTAATCAGCCCCAGCATTTT
d_call: TRBD1; v_call: TRBV7-9; cdr3_length: 13; clone_size: -; j_call: TRBJ1-1; cdr3_aa: CASSWGQGIGAFF; cdr3_nt: TGTGCCAGCAGCTGGGGACAGGGAATAGGAGCTTTCTTT
d_call: TRBD2; v_call: TRBV7-8; cdr3_length: 17; clone_size: -; j_call: TRBJ2-1; cdr3_aa: CASSSRTSGAAYNEQFF; cdr3_nt: TGTGCCAGCAGCTCAAGGACTAGCGGGGCCGCCTACAATGAGCAGTTCTTC
d_call: TRBD1; v_call: TRBV10-1; cdr3_length: 14; clone_size: -; j_call: TRBJ1-6; cdr3_aa: CASSGQGAGSPLHF; cdr3_nt: TGCGCCAGCAGTGGACAGGGGGCCGGTTCACCCCTCCACTTT
d_call: -; v_call: TRBV4-2; cdr3_length: 16; clone_size: -; j_call: TRBJ2-3; cdr3_aa: CASSQGMLGSTDTQYF; cdr3_nt: TGTGCCAGCAGCCAAGGGATGCTCGGGAGCACAGATACGCAGTATTTT
d_call: -; v_call: TRBV10-2; cdr3_length: 16; clone_size: -; j_call: TRBJ2-1; cdr3_aa: CASSLSPPRNFDEQFF; cdr3_nt: TGCGCCAGCTCACTGTCTCCCCCCCGAAACTTCGATGAGCAGTTCTTC
d_call: -; v_call: TRBV7-8; cdr3_length: 15; clone_size: -; j_call: TRBJ2-7; cdr3_aa: CASSREQHSAYEQYF; cdr3_nt: TGTGCCAGCAGCCGAGAACAGCACAGTGCCTACGAGCAGTACTTC
d_call: TRBD1; v_call: TRBV5-4; cdr3_length: 15; clone_size: once; j_call: TRBJ2-7; cdr3_aa: CASHTGGGSSYEQYF; cdr3_nt: TGTGCCAGTCATACAGGGGGCGGCAGCTCCTACGAGCAGTACTTC
d_call: -; v_call: TRBV11-2; cdr3_length: 15; clone_size: -; j_call: TRBJ1-2; cdr3_aa: CASSALGLTSYGYTF; cdr3_nt: TGTGCCAGCTCAGCTTTGGGCCTCACGTCCTATGGCTACACCTTC
d_call: TRBD2; v_call: TRBV12-5; cdr3_length: 16; clone_size: -; j_call: TRBJ2-5; cdr3_aa: CASGLAAGGRQETQYF; cdr3_nt: TGTGCTAGTGGTCTGGCAGCGGGAGGGCGTCAAGAGACCCAGTACTTC